A single sample gave rise to the 4 T cell receptor beta chains below, sequenced in a study of long-term antiretroviral therapy in people with HIV. At survey level, the immunoSEQ assay was run in its v3.0 version. Assay used: immunoSEQ multiplex PCR; TCRdb lists only in-frame clones, some missing. The sample contains about 22,000 clones, roughly 84% of which appear only once. This sample comprised unsorted PBMCs, obtained 0.6 years after starting antiretroviral therapy. The receptor set was obtained from a man between 60 and 70 years old with HIV.

This chain links TRBV6-5 with TRBJ2-1; no clear D. Trimming removed 5 bases at V and 6 bases at J, with 11 bases between. In germline, CDR1 is MNHEY, CDR2 SVGAGI. This CDR3 has 13 amino acids. The CDR3 DNA sequence: TGTGCCAGCAGTCCGGGTCCATTCAATGAGCAGTTCTTC. Translating gives CASSPGPFNEQFF.

This clone was counted a single time. The gene calls are TRBV7-6 and TRBJ2-7; D might be TRBD2 (6 bases). The CDR3 extends over 15 amino acids. V lost 4 bases and J lost 3, with 16 bases in between. CDR1 SGHVS and CDR2 FNYEAQ come from the germline V gene. CDR3 loop: CASSSRPGLLYEQYF. The CDR3 DNA is TGTGCCAGCAGCTCCCGCCCGGGACTTCTCTACGAGCAGTACTTC.

The J gene is TRBJ1-5, the V gene TRBV2, with D possibly TRBD1 on 5 matching bases. The germline V gene encodes CDR1 SNHLY and CDR2 FYNNEI. This CDR3 comprises 13 residues. The germline V and J ends were trimmed by 7 bases and 4 bases, with 11 bases remaining between them. The CDR3 reads CASIRDSNQPQHF. Written as DNA, the CDR3 is TGTGCCAGCATCCGGGACTCTAATCAGCCCCAGCATTTT.

The chain uses TRBV5-6 and TRBJ2-1; 8 bases are shared with TRBD2. Per germline, CDR1 SGHDT and CDR2 YYEEEE. V dropped 2 bases and J dropped 8; count of bases not matched to a gene: 9. The CDR3 is 15 residues long. The CDR3 sequence is CASSFGLQAGDEQFF. Written as DNA, the CDR3 is TGTGCCAGCAGCTTCGGGCTGCAAGCGGGGGATGAGCAGTTCTTC.